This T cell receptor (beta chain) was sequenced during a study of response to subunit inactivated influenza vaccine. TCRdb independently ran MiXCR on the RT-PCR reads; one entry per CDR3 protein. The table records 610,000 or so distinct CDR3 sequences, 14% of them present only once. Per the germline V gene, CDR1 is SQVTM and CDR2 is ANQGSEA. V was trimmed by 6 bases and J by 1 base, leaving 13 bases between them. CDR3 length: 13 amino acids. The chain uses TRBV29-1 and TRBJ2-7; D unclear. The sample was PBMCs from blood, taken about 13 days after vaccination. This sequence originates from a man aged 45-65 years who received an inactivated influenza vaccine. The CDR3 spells CSVRRGISYEQYF. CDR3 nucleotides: TGCAGCGTAAGAAGAGGCATTTCCTACGAGCAGTACTTC.